Listed below are T cell receptor beta chains from one sample, sequenced in a study of blood T cells in healthy people across ages. Each CDR3 protein is one row after TCRdb ran MiXCR on the 5' RACE reads. The sample holds 650,000 to 950,000 distinct CDR3 sequences, more than 40% seen once. The sample was blood. These TCRs come from a man aged 60-69 years in good health. CDR3s include the opening cysteine and the closing phenylalanine or tryptophan. A D gene is named only where the DNA matches it firmly. Expanded clones get a size class; other rows say once, few or many, or leave the size out.

TRBV20-1,TRBD2,few,TRBJ2-5,CSGPGLAETQYF,TGCAGTGGACCGGGACTAGCAGAGACCCAGTACTTC
TRBV6-2/TRBV6-3,NA,NA,TRBJ2-7,CASHRDLPTYEQYF,TGTGCCAGCCATCGGGACTTACCCACCTACGAGCAGTACTTC
TRBV2,NA,NA,TRBJ2-7,CASSDGTSEGQYF,TGTGCCAGCAGTGATGGGACCTCGGAGGGTCAGTACTTC
TRBV6-5,TRBD1,few,TRBJ1-5,CASSPGQGAARPQHF,TGTGCCAGCAGTCCGGGACAGGGTGCCGCGAGGCCCCAGCATTTT
TRBV20-1,TRBD2,NA,TRBJ2-1,CRFTSGGAHEQFF,TGCAGGTTTACTAGCGGGGGGGCCCATGAGCAGTTCTTC
TRBV4-3,TRBD1,NA,TRBJ2-2,CASSQEVRTGGMTGELFF,TGCGCCAGCAGCCAAGAAGTGAGGACAGGGGGCATGACCGGGGAGCTGTTTTTT
TRBV6-5,NA,few,TRBJ1-2,CASSLNPRTPNGYTF,TGTGCCAGCAGCCTTAATCCAAGGACACCGAATGGCTACACCTTC
TRBV4-3,NA,few,TRBJ2-1,CASSQDQTAREQFF,TGCGCCAGCAGCCAAGATCAAACCGCCAGGGAGCAGTTCTTC
TRBV12-3/TRBV12-4,TRBD1,NA,TRBJ2-2,CASRPQGLDTGELFF,TGTGCCAGCAGACCACAGGGGTTAGACACCGGGGAGCTGTTTTTT
TRBV7-9,NA,NA,TRBJ2-3,CASSLRETSTDTQYF,TGTGCCAGCAGCTTACGGGAGACTAGCACAGATACGCAGTATTTT
TRBV6-1,NA,NA,TRBJ2-5,CASSMGGLYQETQYF,TGTGCCAGCAGTATGGGGGGCTTGTACCAAGAGACCCAGTACTTC
TRBV5-1,NA,many,TRBJ2-3,CASSLTGGEDTQYF,TGCGCCAGCAGCTTGACCGGGGGCGAGGATACGCAGTATTTT
TRBV12-3/TRBV12-4,NA,medium-sized,TRBJ2-7,CASSLGYEQYF,TGTGCCAGCAGCTTAGGGTACGAGCAGTACTTC
TRBV24-1,NA,few,TRBJ2-3,CATSEASDTQYF,TGTGCCACCAGTGAGGCGTCGGATACGCAGTATTTT
TRBV28,TRBD1,few,TRBJ1-4,CASSLEETGGYVNEKLFF,TGTGCCAGCAGTTTGGAGGAGACAGGGGGCTATGTTAATGAAAAACTGTTTTTT
TRBV11-2,NA,NA,TRBJ1-1,CASSLEGARGEAFF,TGTGCCAGCAGCTTAGAGGGGGCTCGGGGTGAAGCTTTCTTT
TRBV7-9,NA,NA,TRBJ2-1,CASSDIASGRTSYNEQFF,TGTGCCAGCAGCGATATCGCCTCAGGGAGAACCTCCTACAATGAGCAGTTCTTC
TRBV12-3/TRBV12-4,TRBD2,once,TRBJ2-5,CASSLKGLAGAETQYF,TGTGCCAGCAGTCTTAAAGGACTAGCGGGGGCAGAGACCCAGTACTTC
TRBV20-1,NA,few,TRBJ1-1,CSARSGLRNTEAFF,TGCAGTGCTAGATCGGGACTCCGGAACACTGAAGCTTTCTTT
TRBV18,NA,NA,TRBJ1-2,CASSPVPSYRYTF,TGTGCCAGCTCACCAGTCCCGTCCTATCGCTACACCTTC
TRBV15,NA,many,TRBJ2-5,CATSRENHQETQYF,TGTGCCACCAGCAGAGAGAACCATCAAGAGACCCAGTACTTC
TRBV18,NA,NA,TRBJ2-5,CASSSPGGFQETQYF,TGTGCCAGCTCATCCCCCGGGGGATTTCAGGAGACCCAGTACTTC
TRBV10-3,TRBD2,NA,TRBJ2-3,CAISESRAGGPDDTQYF,TGTGCCATCAGTGAGTCGAGGGCGGGGGGGCCAGATGATACGCAGTATTTT
TRBV5-5,NA,NA,TRBJ2-7,CASTGTSPYEQYF,TGTGCCAGCACTGGGACGAGTCCCTACGAGCAGTACTTC
TRBV6-1,TRBD2,NA,TRBJ2-1,CASSPRLRLAGGRSEQFF,TGTGCCAGCAGCCCTCGTCTGAGACTAGCGGGGGGGCGGAGTGAGCAGTTCTTC
TRBV4-1,TRBD1,many,TRBJ1-2,CASSQDEDRNYGYTF,TGCGCCAGCAGCCAAGACGAGGACAGGAACTATGGCTACACCTTC
TRBV4-3,TRBD1,NA,TRBJ2-7,CASSLTTGGNYEQYF,TGCGCCAGCAGCCTCACGACAGGGGGGAACTACGAGCAGTACTTC
TRBV5-1,NA,NA,TRBJ1-1,CASSLLRLMNTEAFF,TGCGCCAGCAGCTTGCTCAGGCTCATGAACACTGAAGCTTTCTTT
TRBV7-2,TRBD1,NA,TRBJ2-7,CASSSTGLLSYEQYF,TGTGCCAGCAGCTCGACAGGGCTTCTTTCTTACGAGCAGTACTTC
TRBV5-1,NA,NA,TRBJ2-7,CASSWVAGSLDEQYF,TGCGCCAGCAGCTGGGTGGCAGGGTCGTTGGACGAGCAGTACTTC
TRBV7-6,NA,NA,TRBJ1-4,CASSSSPDERLFF,TGTGCCAGCAGTAGTTCCCCTGACGAAAGACTGTTTTTT
TRBV27,NA,NA,TRBJ2-7,CASSRRQEGTQYF,TGTGCCAGCAGTCGTCGACAGGAAGGTACCCAGTACTTC
TRBV24-1,NA,few,TRBJ2-5,CATSDSGGGETQYF,TGTGCCACCAGTGATTCAGGGGGGGGAGAGACCCAGTACTTC
TRBV20-1,TRBD2,few,TRBJ2-7,CSASPSGGLFSYEQYF,TGCAGTGCTAGTCCTAGCGGGGGGCTTTTCTCCTACGAGCAGTACTTC
TRBV7-2,NA,NA,TRBJ2-7,CASSSNGGRGEQYF,TGTGCCAGCAGCTCCAATGGGGGTCGGGGCGAGCAGTACTTC
TRBV7-2,NA,NA,TRBJ2-3,CASSYEGDTQYF,TGTGCCAGCAGCTATGAAGGAGATACGCAGTATTTT
TRBV3-1,NA,NA,TRBJ2-5,CASSQTLRETQYF,TGTGCCAGCAGCCAGACCCTACGGGAGACCCAGTACTTC
TRBV5-1,NA,NA,TRBJ1-2,CASSFSDTTAGYTF,TGCGCCAGCAGCTTCAGCGATACCACGGCGGGCTACACCTTC
TRBV7-2,NA,NA,TRBJ2-7,CASSSAGARASYEQYF,TGTGCCAGCAGCTCCGCCGGCGCCAGGGCCTCCTACGAGCAGTACTTC
TRBV14,TRBD1,NA,TRBJ2-5,CASSPGTGNLRETQYF,TGTGCCAGCAGCCCAGGGACAGGTAACCTCCGGGAGACCCAGTACTTC